This T cell receptor (beta chain) was retrieved from a study of blood T cell repertoires in COVID-19. Across the study: PBMCs, B-cell-depleted T cells, or T cells were the source of the cDNA or gDNA that made up the material.

Seattle-derived patients entered the study during active infection and were followed longitudinally. Per germline, CDR1 ENHRY and CDR2 SYGVKD. V dropped 7 bases and J dropped 3; count of bases not matched to a gene: 6. The CDR3 is made up of 14 amino acids. The assay was immunoSEQ multiplex PCR, and TCRdb's table has in-frame clones only and misses some. The repertoire consists of under 350,000 clones, with approximately 90% occurring once and the leading ten covering 6.8%. Sequencing was done on a sample of peripheral blood. V gene TRBV10-3 combines with J gene TRBJ1-2, with 9 nucleotides matching TRBD1. The sequence was collected from a woman between 25 and 40 years old with COVID-19, enrolled during active disease. This CDR3 is CAITAGQGDYGYTF. The CDR3 DNA follows: TGTGCCATCACCGCGGGACAGGGTGACTATGGCTACACCTTC.